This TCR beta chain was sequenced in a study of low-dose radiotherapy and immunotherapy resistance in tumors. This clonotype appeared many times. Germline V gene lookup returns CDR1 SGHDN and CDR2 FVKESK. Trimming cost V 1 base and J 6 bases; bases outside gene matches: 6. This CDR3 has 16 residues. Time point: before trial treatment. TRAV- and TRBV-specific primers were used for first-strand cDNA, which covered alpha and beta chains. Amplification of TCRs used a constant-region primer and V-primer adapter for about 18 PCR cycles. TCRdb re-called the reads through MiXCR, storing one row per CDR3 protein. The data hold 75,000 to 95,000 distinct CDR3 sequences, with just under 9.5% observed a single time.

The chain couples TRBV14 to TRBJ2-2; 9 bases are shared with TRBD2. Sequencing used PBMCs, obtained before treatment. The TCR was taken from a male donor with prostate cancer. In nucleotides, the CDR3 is TGTGCCAGCAGCCAAGCTAGCGGGATTTTGGCCGGGGAGCTGTTTTTT. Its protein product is CASSQASGILAGELFF. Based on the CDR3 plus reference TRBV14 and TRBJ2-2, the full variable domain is EAGVTQFPSHSVIEKGQTVTLRCDPISGHDNLYWYRRVMGKEIKFLLHFVKESKQDESGMPNNRFLAERTGGTYSTLKVQPAELEDSGVYFCASSQASGILAGELFFGEGSRLTVL.